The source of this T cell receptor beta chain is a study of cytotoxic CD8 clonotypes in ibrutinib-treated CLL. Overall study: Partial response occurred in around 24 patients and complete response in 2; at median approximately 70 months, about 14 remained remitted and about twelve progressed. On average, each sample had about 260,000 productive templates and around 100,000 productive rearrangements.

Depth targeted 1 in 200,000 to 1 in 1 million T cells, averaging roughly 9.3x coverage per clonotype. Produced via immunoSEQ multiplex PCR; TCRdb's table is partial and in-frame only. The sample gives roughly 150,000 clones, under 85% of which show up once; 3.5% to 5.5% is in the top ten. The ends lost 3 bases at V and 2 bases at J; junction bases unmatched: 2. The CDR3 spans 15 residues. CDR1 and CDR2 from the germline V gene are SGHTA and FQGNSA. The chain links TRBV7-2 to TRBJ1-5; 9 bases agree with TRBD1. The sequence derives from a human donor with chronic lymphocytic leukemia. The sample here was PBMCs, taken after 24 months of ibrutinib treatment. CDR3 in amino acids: CASSFRDRGNQPQHF. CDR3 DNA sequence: TGTGCCAGCAGCTTCCGGGACAGGGGCAATCAGCCCCAGCATTTT.